One sample yielded the 7 T cell receptor beta chains listed below, sequenced in a study of T cells expressing NK-cell markers. One entry per CDR3 protein, without DNA, is what TCRdb gives after re-calling the 5' RACE reads. This sample carries 120,000 to 150,000 distinct CDR3 sequences, with approximately 12% going to the ten biggest clones. The sequenced sample was blood T cells: a sorted CD56 or NKG2C T cell subset, CD4+ or CD8+ T cells, or bulk PBMC T cells (not recorded which). All receptors come from a man aged 18-30 years in good health.

The rearrangement links TRBV14 to TRBJ2-1; lacking DNA, the TRBD2 call made by TCRdb goes unchecked. CDR3 length: 16 amino acids. Per the germline V gene, CDR1 is SGHDN and CDR2 is FVKESK. The CDR3: CASSETGTSLIYEQFF.

The chain is built from TRBV7-7 and TRBJ2-2. CDR3 length: 15 residues. Germline CDR1 reads SSHAT; CDR2 reads FNYEAQ (reference sequence). CDR3 sequence: CASSLSESNTGELFF.

The chain is built from TRBV7-7 and TRBJ2-5. Germline assignment: CDR1 SSHAT and CDR2 FNYEAQ (reference sequence). The CDR3 length is 14 residues. The CDR3 loop is CASSLVRDQETQYF.

The chain has TRBV14 and TRBJ2-2. Germline V gene sequence: CDR1 SGHDN, CDR2 FVKESK. The CDR3 totals 15 residues. The CDR3 protein is CASSPAVQRGGELFF.

The chain uses TRBV30 and TRBJ2-1. CDR1 GTSNPN and CDR2 SVGIG come from the germline V gene (reference sequence). The CDR3 totals 14 residues. The CDR3 sequence is CAFEQGSAYNEQFF. Using reference TRBV30 and TRBJ2-1 for the parts outside the CDR3, the full variable domain is SQTIHQWPATLVQPVGSPLSLECTVEGTSNPNLYWYRQAAGRGLQLLFYSVGIGQISSEVPQNLSASRPQDRQFILSSKKLLLSDSGFYLCAFEQGSAYNEQFFGPGTRLTVL.

The V call is TRBV27, the J call TRBJ2-3; TCRdb outputs TRBD2, but without DNA this stays unchecked. Germline V CDR1 and CDR2: MNHEY, SMNVEV (reference sequence). This CDR3 is 16 amino acids long. The CDR3 protein is CASSPLAALSTDTQYF.

The chain links TRBV12-3 or TRBV12-4 to TRBJ2-3; there is no DNA to check the TCRdb D call of TRBD1. CDR3 length: 16 amino acids. Here the CDR3 reads CASSFPGRVITDTQYF.